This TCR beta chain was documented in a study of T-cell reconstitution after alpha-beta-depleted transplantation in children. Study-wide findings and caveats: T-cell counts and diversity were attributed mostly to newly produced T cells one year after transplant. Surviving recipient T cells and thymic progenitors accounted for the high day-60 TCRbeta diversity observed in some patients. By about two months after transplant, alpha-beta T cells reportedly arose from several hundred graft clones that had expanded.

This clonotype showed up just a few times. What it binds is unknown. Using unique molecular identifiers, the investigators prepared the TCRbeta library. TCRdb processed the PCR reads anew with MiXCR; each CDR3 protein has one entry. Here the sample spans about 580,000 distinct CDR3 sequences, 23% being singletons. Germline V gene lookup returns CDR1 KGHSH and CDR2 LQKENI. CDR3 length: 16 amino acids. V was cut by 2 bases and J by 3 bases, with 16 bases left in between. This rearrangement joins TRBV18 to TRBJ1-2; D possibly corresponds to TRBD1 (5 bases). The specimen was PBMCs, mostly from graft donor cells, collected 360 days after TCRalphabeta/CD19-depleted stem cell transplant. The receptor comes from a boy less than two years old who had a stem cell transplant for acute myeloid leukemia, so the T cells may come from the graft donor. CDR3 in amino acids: CASSPKSGTPDYGYTF. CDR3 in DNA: TGTGCCAGCTCACCAAAATCCGGGACGCCAGACTATGGCTACACCTTC.